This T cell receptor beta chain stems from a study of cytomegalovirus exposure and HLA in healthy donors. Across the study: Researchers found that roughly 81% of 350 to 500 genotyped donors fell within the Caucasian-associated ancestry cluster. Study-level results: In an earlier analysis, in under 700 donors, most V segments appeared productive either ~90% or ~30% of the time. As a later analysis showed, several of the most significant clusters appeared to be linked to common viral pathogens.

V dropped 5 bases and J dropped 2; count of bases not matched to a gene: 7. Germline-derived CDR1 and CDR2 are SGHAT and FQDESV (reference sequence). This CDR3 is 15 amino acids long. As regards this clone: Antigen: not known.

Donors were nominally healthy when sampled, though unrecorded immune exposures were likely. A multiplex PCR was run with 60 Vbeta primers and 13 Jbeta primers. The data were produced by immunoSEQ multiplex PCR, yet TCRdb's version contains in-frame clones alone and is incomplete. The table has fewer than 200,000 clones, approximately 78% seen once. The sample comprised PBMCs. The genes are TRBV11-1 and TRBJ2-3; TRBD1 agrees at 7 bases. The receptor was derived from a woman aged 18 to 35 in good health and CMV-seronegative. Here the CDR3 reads CASSRVGQHTDTQYF. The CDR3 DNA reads TGTGCCAGCAGCCGCGTGGGACAGCACACAGATACGCAGTATTTT.